This T cell receptor (beta chain) was sequenced for a study of cytomegalovirus exposure and HLA in healthy donors. Overall study findings and caveats: The classifier reportedly diagnosed cytomegalovirus status with high specificity and sensitivity. Reportedly, HLA-A and HLA-B alleles of most subjects were accurately predicted from TCR beta. Available immune exposure information covered CMV serostatus only. Specificity of a few CMV-associated chains for CMV antigens was verified in vitro.

Both 60 Vbeta primers and 13 Jbeta primers went into the PCR. Sequenced by immunoSEQ multiplex PCR; TCRdb stores in-frame clones only, minus some. The sample gives about 140,000 clones, over 75% of which show up once; 1.7% is in the top ten. V was pared by 0 bases and J by 10 bases, with 10 bases between. The CDR3 extends over 12 amino acids. Per germline, CDR1 SGHRS and CDR2 YFSETQ. Turning to this clone: Antigen unknown.

The clonotype was recovered from a woman aged 30 to 39 in good health and CMV-seronegative. Material: PBMCs. This chain uses TRBV5-1 with TRBJ1-1; weak D call: TRBD1 (5 bases). The CDR3 nucleotides read TGCGCCAGCAGCTTGGGTGCAGGGCTAGCTTTCTTT. It codes for CASSLGAGLAFF.